A selection of T cell receptor beta chains follows, all from one sample in a study of technical replicates of blood from a few donors. Profiled with immunoSEQ multiplex PCR; TCRdb holds only in-frame clones, not every one. The sample consists of fewer than 85,000 clones, 85% to 95% of them appearing once. The sequenced material came from PBMCs. Every receptor here comes from a human donor in good health. Some clones in this sample may be carry-over from other donors' samples. Each CDR3 is given with its conserved first and last residue. Fields, in order: clone size, J gene, V gene, D gene, CDR3 DNA, CDR3 protein. D genes are given only for firm matches. Clone size is stated in some rows and not others, as once, few, many or a class when expanded.

size: NA
J: TRBJ1-5
V: TRBV7-2
D: NA
DNA: TGTGCCAGCAGCTTAGACAGGTCCCCCTCCCAGCCCCAGCATTTT
CDR3: CASSLDRSPSQPQHF

size: NA
J: TRBJ2-6
V: TRBV7-9
D: TRBD2
DNA: TGTGCCAGCAGCTTAGGGTGGGGACTAGCGTTATCTGGGGCCAACGTCCTGACTTTC
CDR3: CASSLGWGLALSGANVLTF

size: NA
J: TRBJ1-3
V: TRBV6-5
D: TRBD1
DNA: TGTGCCAGCAGTTTATCCGGGACAGGTGCCGGAAACACCATATATTTT
CDR3: CASSLSGTGAGNTIYF

size: NA
J: TRBJ2-2
V: TRBV6-4
D: NA
DNA: TGTGCCAGCAGTGAAGGACAGACCACCGGGGAGCTGTTTTTT
CDR3: CASSEGQTTGELFF

size: NA
J: TRBJ1-1
V: TRBV19
D: NA
DNA: TGTGCCAGGGCTCATAACACTGAAGCTTTCTTT
CDR3: CARAHNTEAFF

size: NA
J: TRBJ2-1
V: TRBV7-2
D: NA
DNA: TGTGCCAGCAGCTTATACTTTGGTGAGCAGTTCTTC
CDR3: CASSLYFGEQFF

size: NA
J: TRBJ2-1
V: TRBV9
D: TRBD1
DNA: TGTGCCAGCAGCCCTAGTGGGACAGGGTACGATGAGCAGTTCTTC
CDR3: CASSPSGTGYDEQFF

size: NA
J: TRBJ1-6
V: TRBV18
D: NA
DNA: TGTGCCAGCTCAACAGGTCTGACTCCAAATTCACCCCTCCACTTT
CDR3: CASSTGLTPNSPLHF

size: NA
J: TRBJ2-3
V: TRBV5-8
D: NA
DNA: TGTGCCAGCAGCTCGCCGGTCACAGATACGCAGTATTTT
CDR3: CASSSPVTDTQYF

size: NA
J: TRBJ2-3
V: TRBV2
D: NA
DNA: TGTGCCAGCAGTGAGGGCGTGCAGTATTTT
CDR3: CASSEGVQYF

size: NA
J: TRBJ2-5
V: TRBV9
D: TRBD2
DNA: TGTGCCAGCAGCGCGACTAGCGGGGGGCCATCTCTAAGAGAGACCCAGTACTTC
CDR3: CASSATSGGPSLRETQYF

size: NA
J: TRBJ2-7
V: TRBV30
D: TRBD2
DNA: TGTGCCTGGAAACTCACTAGCGGTTCAGGCCAGCAGTACTTC
CDR3: CAWKLTSGSGQQYF

size: NA
J: TRBJ2-2
V: TRBV12-2
D: NA
DNA: TGTGCAAGTCGCTCACACCGGGACAGGGGGCTAATCACCGGGGAGCTGTTTTTT
CDR3: CASRSHRDRGLITGELFF

size: NA
J: TRBJ1-5
V: TRBV7-2
D: NA
DNA: TGTGCCAGCAGCTTATTAGGGGGTCAGCCCCAGCATTTT
CDR3: CASSLLGGQPQHF

size: once
J: TRBJ2-1
V: TRBV7-2
D: TRBD2
DNA: TGTGCCAGCAGCGGCGGGGGGACTAGCGGGGGTGAGCAGTTCTTC
CDR3: CASSGGGTSGGEQFF

size: NA
J: TRBJ2-7
V: TRBV19
D: TRBD1
DNA: TGTGCCAGTCGCCGTCCCGGACAGGGTAGGACCGAGCAGTACTTC
CDR3: CASRRPGQGRTEQYF

size: NA
J: TRBJ2-7
V: TRBV27
D: NA
DNA: TGTGCCAGCAGTCCCGGTTTGAAACTCTACGAGCAGTACTTC
CDR3: CASSPGLKLYEQYF

size: NA
J: TRBJ2-1
V: TRBV5-1
D: TRBD2
DNA: TGCGCCAGCAGCTTGGATACTAGCGGGGCCAAGGAGCAGTTCTTC
CDR3: CASSLDTSGAKEQFF

size: NA
J: TRBJ2-2
V: TRBV6-5
D: TRBD2
DNA: TGTGCCAGCAGTTACTCCGGGACTACGAACACCGGGGAGCTGTTTTTT
CDR3: CASSYSGTTNTGELFF

size: once
J: TRBJ2-1
V: TRBV28
D: TRBD1
DNA: TGTGCCAGCCGACAGGGGGCAACTTGGAATGAGCAGTTCTTC
CDR3: CASRQGATWNEQFF

size: NA
J: TRBJ2-5
V: TRBV30
D: NA
DNA: TGTGCCTGGAGTGTAAGAGTCCGGGAGACCCAGTACTTC
CDR3: CAWSVRVRETQYF

size: NA
J: TRBJ2-1
V: TRBV19
D: TRBD2
DNA: TGTGCCAGTAGTAATCTAGCGGGAGGGCATGAGCAGTTCTTC
CDR3: CASSNLAGGHEQFF

size: NA
J: TRBJ2-5
V: TRBV18
D: TRBD2
DNA: TGTGCCAGCTCACCAGAAGAGGGACTAGCTGGGGAGACCCAGTACTTC
CDR3: CASSPEEGLAGETQYF

size: NA
J: TRBJ2-2
V: TRBV5-1
D: NA
DNA: TGCGCCAGCAGCTTGGCCACGGGGTTCAACACCGGGGAGCTGTTTTTT
CDR3: CASSLATGFNTGELFF

size: NA
J: TRBJ2-1
V: TRBV18
D: TRBD2
DNA: TGTGCCAGCTCACCTAGGGCTAGCGGGAGTCACAATGAGCAGTTCTTC
CDR3: CASSPRASGSHNEQFF

size: NA
J: TRBJ2-6
V: TRBV28
D: NA
DNA: TGTGCCAGCAGGTATTCTGGGGCCAACGTCCTGACTTTC
CDR3: CASRYSGANVLTF

size: NA
J: TRBJ2-7
V: TRBV6-5
D: TRBD2
DNA: TGTGCCAGCACCCGGACCGGGAGGCAGTACGAGCAGTACTTC
CDR3: CASTRTGRQYEQYF

size: NA
J: TRBJ2-5
V: TRBV29-1
D: NA
DNA: TGCAGCGTTGAAACCCAACAGGGTATTCAAGAGACCCAGTACTTC
CDR3: CSVETQQGIQETQYF

size: NA
J: TRBJ1-1
V: TRBV11-3
D: NA
DNA: TGTGCCAGCAGCTTGGAACCGGGACTGGCGACTTTCTTT
CDR3: CASSLEPGLATFF

size: NA
J: TRBJ2-5
V: TRBV5-1
D: TRBD2
DNA: TGCGCCAGCAGCGAACCGGGACTACAAGAGACCCAGTACTTC
CDR3: CASSEPGLQETQYF

size: NA
J: TRBJ1-2
V: TRBV4-1
D: TRBD1
DNA: TGCGCCAGCAGCAAGGCCCTCACCGGGACAGGGGGCTTTGGCTACACCTTC
CDR3: CASSKALTGTGGFGYTF

size: NA
J: TRBJ2-5
V: TRBV5-1
D: TRBD2
DNA: TGCGCCAGCAGCTTGGCTGCGGGGGGAGGAGAGACCCAGTACTTC
CDR3: CASSLAAGGGETQYF

size: NA
J: TRBJ2-5
V: TRBV6-6
D: NA
DNA: TGTGCCAGCAGTTACGGGGTTATGGGGGGGCACGGGACCCAGTACTTC
CDR3: CASSYGVMGGHGTQYF

size: NA
J: TRBJ2-3
V: TRBV5-1
D: NA
DNA: TGCGCCAGCAGCGGGACTCCCACAGATACGCAGTATTTT
CDR3: CASSGTPTDTQYF

size: NA
J: TRBJ2-3
V: TRBV19
D: NA
DNA: TGTGCCACCGCTCTCACAGGGCTAGGTGCGGATACGCAGTATTTT
CDR3: CATALTGLGADTQYF

size: NA
J: TRBJ2-1
V: TRBV7-2
D: NA
DNA: TGTGCCAGCACCTCGCTGGGGAGCTCCTACAATGAGCAGTTCTTC
CDR3: CASTSLGSSYNEQFF

size: NA
J: TRBJ1-2
V: TRBV5-6
D: NA
DNA: TGTGCCAGCAGCTTGGCCCTATTCTCCCCCTATGGCTACACCTTC
CDR3: CASSLALFSPYGYTF

size: NA
J: TRBJ2-2
V: TRBV5-4
D: TRBD2
DNA: TGTGCCAGCAGCTCTGGACTAGCGGGGGGGCAAAGGGAGCTGTTTTTT
CDR3: CASSSGLAGGQRELFF

size: NA
J: TRBJ2-5
V: TRBV5-1
D: TRBD2
DNA: TGCGCCAGCAGCTTGGGTCAGGGACTAGCCCTCCAAGAGACCCAGTACTTC
CDR3: CASSLGQGLALQETQYF

size: NA
J: TRBJ2-7
V: TRBV5-5
D: TRBD1
DNA: TGTGCCAGCAGCGGGACCGGGACAGGGATATACGAGCAGTACTTC
CDR3: CASSGTGTGIYEQYF

size: NA
J: TRBJ1-1
V: TRBV7-8
D: NA
DNA: TGTGCCAGCAGCTTATTCTCAGGGGAGCGGAACACTGAAGCTTTCTTT
CDR3: CASSLFSGERNTEAFF

size: NA
J: TRBJ2-1
V: TRBV7-3
D: NA
DNA: TGTGCCAGCAGCTTAATGGGTAGCCGCTCCTACAATGAGCAGTTCTTC
CDR3: CASSLMGSRSYNEQFF

size: few
J: TRBJ1-1
V: TRBV29-1
D: NA
DNA: TGCAGCGTTGAATTGGAGGACGCTGAAGCTTTCTTT
CDR3: CSVELEDAEAFF

size: once
J: TRBJ1-3
V: TRBV5-6
D: TRBD1
DNA: TGTGCCAGCAGCTTGCGAGGGGGCACGGGAAACACCATATATTTT
CDR3: CASSLRGGTGNTIYF

size: NA
J: TRBJ1-6
V: TRBV6-6
D: NA
DNA: TGTGCCAGCGGGCAGGACTCAGTACTCTCACCCCTCCACTTT
CDR3: CASGQDSVLSPLHF

size: NA
J: TRBJ2-7
V: TRBV10-3
D: TRBD1
DNA: TGTGCCATCAGTGGTGGACAGGGTTCCAATCTGGAGCAGTACTTC
CDR3: CAISGGQGSNLEQYF

size: NA
J: TRBJ1-4
V: TRBV15
D: NA
DNA: TGTGCCACCAGACGAGGGGGGGGAGTCAGCGAAAAACTGTTTTTT
CDR3: CATRRGGGVSEKLFF

size: once
J: TRBJ1-2
V: TRBV10-3
D: NA
DNA: TGTGCCATCAGTGAAAACAGAAACTATGGCTACACCTTC
CDR3: CAISENRNYGYTF

size: NA
J: TRBJ1-2
V: TRBV4-3
D: NA
DNA: TGCGCCAGCAGCAAAACGCAGGGGTACTATGGCTACACCTTC
CDR3: CASSKTQGYYGYTF

size: NA
J: TRBJ2-7
V: TRBV29-1
D: TRBD1
DNA: TGCAGCGTGGGAGGACAGGGTGCGTCCTACGAGCAGTACTTC
CDR3: CSVGGQGASYEQYF

size: NA
J: TRBJ2-7
V: TRBV7-9
D: TRBD1
DNA: TGTGCCAGCAGCTCACGGGGACAGGGGAACTACGAGCAGTACTTC
CDR3: CASSSRGQGNYEQYF